This T cell receptor beta chain derives from a study of early T cells in non-severe SARS-CoV-2 infection. Attachment of unique molecular identifiers to individual cDNA molecules was performed. MiXCR, run by TCRdb on the 5' RACE reads, gives a single entry per CDR3 protein. The sample lists around 98,000 distinct CDR3 sequences, approximately 9.9% seen once, with roughly 4.9% in the top ten. This clonotype was counted between two and nine times. This CDR3 is 15 amino acids long. J lost 8 bases, V lost 2 bases, and 11 bases had no gene match. Germline V lookup: CDR1 DFQATT, CDR2 SNEGSKA (reference sequence).

The specimen was whole blood. V and J are TRBV20-1 and TRBJ2-1; 8 bases fit TRBD2. The sequence came from an adult who was a healthcare worker with PCR-confirmed SARS-CoV-2 infection or an uninfected control (not recorded which). This CDR3 reads CSARFTGLVLHEQFF. The CDR3 nucleotides are TGCAGTGCTAGATTTACGGGACTAGTACTCCATGAGCAGTTCTTC.